The source of this TCR beta chain is a study of T cell repertoires in cytomegalovirus infection. Study background: Well-studied HLA-B-restricted CMV epitopes were used in the study alongside recently identified HLA-C-restricted ones. CMV infection together with matching HLA type was indicated by public TCR beta signatures. The study, taken as a whole, reports: Using cumulative public TCR beta family frequency, the authors identified those who carried CMV together with the relevant HLA. Dominating the ex vivo response were HLA-C-restricted CMV-specific TCR beta clonotypes.

A few counts support this clonotype. Its cognate antigen is unknown. V gave up 6 bases and J gave up 3 bases, with 17 bases separating them. The CDR3 is 15 residues long. Germline CDR1 is SGHVS and CDR2 is FNYEAQ. One entry per CDR3 protein, called by TCRdb with MiXCR from the reads. The repertoire has 160,000 or so distinct CDR3 sequences, about a fifth of them found once; the top ten carry roughly 25%. This specimen consisted of CD8+ T cells from cultured PBMCs, obtained from culture after CMV antigen stimulation. V is TRBV7-6 and J is TRBJ1-2; D perhaps matches TRBD1 (5 bases). The receptor comes from a human donor in good health (CMV status not recorded). Some clones in this sample may be carry-over from other donors' samples. The CDR3: CASSYRPTADYGYTF. CDR3 DNA: TGTGCCAGCAGTTATCGTCCGACAGCCGACTATGGCTACACCTTC.